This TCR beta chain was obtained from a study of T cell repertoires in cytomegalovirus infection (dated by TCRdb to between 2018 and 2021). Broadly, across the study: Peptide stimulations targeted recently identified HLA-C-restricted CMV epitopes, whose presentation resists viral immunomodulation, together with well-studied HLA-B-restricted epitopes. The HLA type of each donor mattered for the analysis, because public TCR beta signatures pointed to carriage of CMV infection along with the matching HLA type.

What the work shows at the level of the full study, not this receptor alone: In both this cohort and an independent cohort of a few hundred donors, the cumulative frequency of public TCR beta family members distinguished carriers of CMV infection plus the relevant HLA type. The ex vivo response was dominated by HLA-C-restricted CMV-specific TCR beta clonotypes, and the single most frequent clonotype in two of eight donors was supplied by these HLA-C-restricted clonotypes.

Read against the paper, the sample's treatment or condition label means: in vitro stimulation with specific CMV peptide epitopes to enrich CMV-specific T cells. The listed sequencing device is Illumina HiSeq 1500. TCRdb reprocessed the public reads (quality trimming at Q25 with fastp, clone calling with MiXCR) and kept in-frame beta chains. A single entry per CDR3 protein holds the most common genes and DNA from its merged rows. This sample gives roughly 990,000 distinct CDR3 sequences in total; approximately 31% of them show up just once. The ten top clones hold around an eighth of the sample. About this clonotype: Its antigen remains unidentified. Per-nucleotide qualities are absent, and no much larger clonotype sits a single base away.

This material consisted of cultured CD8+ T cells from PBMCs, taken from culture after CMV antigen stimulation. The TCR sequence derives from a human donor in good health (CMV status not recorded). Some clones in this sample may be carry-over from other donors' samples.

The DNA sequence is as follows: TGTGCCAGCAGGGTGAGGGCTTTTAACACTGAAGCTTTCTTT. It specifies CASRVRAFNTEAFF. The sequence links TRBV6-1 to TRBJ1-1; the D gene identity is not certain. The CDR3 covers 14 residues, taking in both the cysteine and the phenylalanine. The read is trimmed to its CDR3 DNA, 42 bases read in frame from base 1. CDR1 and CDR2 are read off the germline V gene as MNHNS and SASEGT. V sheds 6 bases and J sheds 2 bases, leaving 13 bases between their ends.